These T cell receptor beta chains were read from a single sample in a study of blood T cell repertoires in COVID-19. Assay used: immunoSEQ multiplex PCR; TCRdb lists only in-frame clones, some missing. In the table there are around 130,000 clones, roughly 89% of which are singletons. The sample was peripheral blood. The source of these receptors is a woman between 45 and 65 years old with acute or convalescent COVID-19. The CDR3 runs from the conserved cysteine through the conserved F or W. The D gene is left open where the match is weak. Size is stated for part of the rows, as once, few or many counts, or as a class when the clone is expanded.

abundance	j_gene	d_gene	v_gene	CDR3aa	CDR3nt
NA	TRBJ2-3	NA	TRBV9	CASSIYGGTDTQYF	TGTGCCAGCAGCATCTACGGTGGCACAGATACGCAGTATTTT
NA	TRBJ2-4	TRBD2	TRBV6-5	CASRVLTSGNIQYF	TGTGCCAGCAGAGTATTGACTAGCGGAAACATTCAGTACTTC
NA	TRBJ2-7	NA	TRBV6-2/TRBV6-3	CASSYQGLGYEQYF	TGTGCCAGCAGTTATCAGGGTCTCGGCTACGAGCAGTACTTC
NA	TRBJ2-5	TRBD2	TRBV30	CAWGAGGPETQYF	TGTGCCTGGGGAGCGGGGGGGCCGGAGACCCAGTACTTC
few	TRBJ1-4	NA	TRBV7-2	CASSLEGVTNEKLFF	TGTGCCAGCAGCTTAGAAGGGGTAACTAATGAAAAACTGTTTTTT
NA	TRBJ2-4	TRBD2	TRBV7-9	CASSLAASGSAIQYF	TGTGCCAGCAGCTTAGCAGCTAGCGGGAGTGCCATTCAGTACTTC
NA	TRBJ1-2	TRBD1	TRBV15	CATSRYRQGQGTF	TGTGCCACCAGCAGATATCGACAGGGCCAAGGAACCTTC
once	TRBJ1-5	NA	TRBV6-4	CASSENPNQPQHF	TGTGCCAGCAGTGAAAATCCGAATCAGCCCCAGCATTTT
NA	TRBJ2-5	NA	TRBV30	CAWISPTGETQYF	TGTGCCTGGATTAGTCCCACAGGAGAGACCCAGTACTTC
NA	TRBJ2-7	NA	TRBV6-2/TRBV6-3	CASSPRGSLYEQYF	TGTGCCAGCAGTCCCAGGGGATCCCTCTACGAGCAGTACTTC
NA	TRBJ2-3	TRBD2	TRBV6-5	CASIYRGERTDTQYF	TGTGCCAGCATCTACCGGGGGGAACGAACAGATACGCAGTATTTT
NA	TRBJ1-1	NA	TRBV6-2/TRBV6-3	CASSYRQGIEAFF	TGTGCCAGCAGTTACAGGCAGGGCATTGAAGCTTTCTTT
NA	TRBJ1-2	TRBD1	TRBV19	CASSPDRGNYGYTF	TGTGCCAGTAGCCCGGACAGGGGAAACTATGGCTACACCTTC
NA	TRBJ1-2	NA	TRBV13	CASSLGGLGYGYTF	TGTGCCAGCAGCTTGGGAGGGTTGGGCTATGGCTACACCTTC
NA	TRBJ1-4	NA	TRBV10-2	CASSDLGGTEKLFF	TGCGCCAGCAGTGACTTAGGGGGAACTGAAAAACTGTTTTTT
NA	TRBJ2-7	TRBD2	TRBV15	CATSRERGSYEQYF	TGTGCCACCAGCAGAGAGCGGGGGTCCTACGAGCAGTACTTC
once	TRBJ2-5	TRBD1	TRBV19	CASSSPPGTGGQETQYF	TGTGCCAGTAGTAGCCCCCCAGGGACAGGGGGCCAAGAGACCCAGTACTTC
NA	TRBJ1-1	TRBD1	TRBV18	CASSPIPGTVTEAFF	TGTGCCAGCTCACCAATCCCCGGGACAGTCACTGAAGCTTTCTTT
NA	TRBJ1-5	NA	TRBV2	CASSPNSDNQPQHF	TGTGCCAGCAGTCCTAACAGTGACAATCAGCCCCAGCATTTT
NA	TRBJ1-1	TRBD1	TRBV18	CASSPRQGFSINTEAFF	TGTGCCAGCTCACCCCGACAGGGTTTCAGCATAAACACTGAAGCTTTCTTT
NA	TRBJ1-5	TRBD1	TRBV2	CASSGPGQGAQPQHF	TGTGCCAGCAGCGGGCCGGGACAGGGGGCTCAGCCCCAGCATTTT
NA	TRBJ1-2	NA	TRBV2	CASQNRAPGDYGYTF	TGTGCCAGCCAAAACAGGGCCCCCGGGGACTATGGCTACACCTTC
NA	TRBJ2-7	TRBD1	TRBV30	CAWTDRVSYEQYF	TGTGCCTGGACCGACAGGGTATCCTACGAGCAGTACTTC
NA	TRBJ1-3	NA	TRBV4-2	CASSQIGSRVGNTIYF	TGTGCCAGCAGCCAAATTGGGAGCAGAGTCGGAAACACCATATATTTT
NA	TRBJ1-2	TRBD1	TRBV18	CASSPGQGASYGYTF	TGTGCCAGCTCTCCGGGACAGGGGGCGTCCTATGGCTACACCTTC
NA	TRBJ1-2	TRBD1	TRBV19	CASSGNRGIGGYTF	TGTGCCAGTAGTGGGAACAGGGGGATTGGTGGCTACACCTTC
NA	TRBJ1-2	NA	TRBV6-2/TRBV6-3	CASSWDNLSGYTF	TGTGCCAGCAGCTGGGACAATCTGAGTGGCTACACCTTC
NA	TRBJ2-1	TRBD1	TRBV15	CATSSGSLWGQGGNEQFF	TGTGCCACCAGCAGTGGGTCATTGTGGGGACAGGGGGGGAATGAGCAGTTCTTC
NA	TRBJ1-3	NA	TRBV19	CASSRLAPEGTIYF	TGTGCCAGTAGCCGCCTTGCCCCGGAGGGCACCATATATTTT
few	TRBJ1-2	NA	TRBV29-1	CSVDSFYGYTF	TGCAGCGTTGACAGTTTCTATGGCTACACCTTC
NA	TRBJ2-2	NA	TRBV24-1	CATSGETSPGELFF	TGTGCCACCAGTGGAGAGACTAGTCCCGGGGAGCTGTTTTTT
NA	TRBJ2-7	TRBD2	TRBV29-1	CSVVIAGGSYEQYF	TGCAGCGTTGTGATAGCGGGGGGCTCCTACGAGCAGTACTTC
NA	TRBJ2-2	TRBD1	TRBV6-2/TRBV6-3	CASSRPGTGTGELFF	TGTGCCAGCAGTCGTCCCGGGACAGGGACCGGGGAGCTGTTTTTT
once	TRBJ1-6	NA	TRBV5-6	CASSDRSGSPLHF	TGTGCCAGCAGCGACAGATCTGGTTCACCCCTCCACTTT
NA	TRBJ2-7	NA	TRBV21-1	CASSKSGAETSPYEQYF	TGTGCCAGCAGCAAAAGCGGGGCCGAGACTAGCCCATACGAGCAGTACTTC
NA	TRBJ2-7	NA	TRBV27	CASGSAGTYEQYF	TGTGCCAGCGGTTCCGCGGGCACCTACGAGCAGTACTTC
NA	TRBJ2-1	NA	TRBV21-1	CASSSPGQGGYNEQFF	TGTGCCAGCAGCTCCCCTGGGCAGGGAGGCTACAATGAGCAGTTCTTC
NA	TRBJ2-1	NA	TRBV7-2	CASSLLQGPYNEQFF	TGTGCCAGCAGCTTATTACAGGGCCCCTACAATGAGCAGTTCTTC
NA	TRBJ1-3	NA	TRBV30	CAWSVGGFGNTIYF	TGTGCCTGGAGTGTTGGGGGGTTTGGAAACACCATATATTTT
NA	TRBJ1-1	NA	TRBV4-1	CASSQDWGGSEAFF	TGCGCCAGCAGCCAAGATTGGGGGGGCTCTGAAGCTTTCTTT
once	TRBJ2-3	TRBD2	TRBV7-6	CASSLIGGAADTQYF	TGTGCCAGCAGCTTAATCGGGGGGGCCGCAGATACGCAGTATTTT
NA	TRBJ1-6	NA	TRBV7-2	CASTLGHLYNSPLHF	TGTGCCAGCACTCTGGGACACCTCTATAATTCACCCCTCCACTTT
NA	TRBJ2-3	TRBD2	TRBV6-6	CASSPPRTSGNTDTQYF	TGTGCCAGCAGTCCACCGAGGACTAGCGGGAATACAGATACGCAGTATTTT
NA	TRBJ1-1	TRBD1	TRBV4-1	CASSPPTGGHVRAFF	TGCGCCAGCAGCCCTCCTACAGGGGGCCACGTACGGGCTTTCTTT
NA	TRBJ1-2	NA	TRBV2	CASSALVAGKYGYTF	TGTGCCAGCAGTGCGTTGGTTGCGGGGAAATATGGCTACACCTTC
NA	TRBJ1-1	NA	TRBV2	CASSGSGFTEAFF	TGTGCCAGCAGTGGTTCGGGGTTCACTGAAGCTTTCTTT
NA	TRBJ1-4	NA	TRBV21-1	CASSIKGTATNEKLFF	TGTGCCAGCAGCATAAAAGGAACAGCAACTAATGAAAAACTGTTTTTT